In this sample, the clone carrying this T cell receptor (beta chain) turned up a few times. This sample stems from a study of cytomegalovirus exposure and HLA in healthy donors. Study details: Previous work identified roughly 120 million unique TCR beta sequences from around 200 million T cells. Tens of millions of unique TCRs from HLA-typed donors made up an early data release.

J gave up 6 bases and V 0 bases, and 4 bases lay outside the gene matches. This CDR3 has 16 residues. Germline CDR1 MGHRA, CDR2 YSYEKL. PCR employed 60 Vbeta and 13 Jbeta primers. Here immunoSEQ multiplex PCR was the method, and the copy in TCRdb shows in-frame clones only, minus some. Of some 130,000 clones in the sample, about 63% were seen once. All the people who gave samples were healthy bone marrow donors. This TCR came from a man aged 30 to 39 in good health and CMV-seropositive. The chain carries TRBV4-1 and TRBJ2-1; 11 bases fit TRBD2. The source material was PBMCs. CDR3 region: CASSQDRTSGSNEQFF. The CDR3 nucleotides are TGCGCCAGCAGCCAAGATCGAACTAGCGGGAGCAATGAGCAGTTCTTC.